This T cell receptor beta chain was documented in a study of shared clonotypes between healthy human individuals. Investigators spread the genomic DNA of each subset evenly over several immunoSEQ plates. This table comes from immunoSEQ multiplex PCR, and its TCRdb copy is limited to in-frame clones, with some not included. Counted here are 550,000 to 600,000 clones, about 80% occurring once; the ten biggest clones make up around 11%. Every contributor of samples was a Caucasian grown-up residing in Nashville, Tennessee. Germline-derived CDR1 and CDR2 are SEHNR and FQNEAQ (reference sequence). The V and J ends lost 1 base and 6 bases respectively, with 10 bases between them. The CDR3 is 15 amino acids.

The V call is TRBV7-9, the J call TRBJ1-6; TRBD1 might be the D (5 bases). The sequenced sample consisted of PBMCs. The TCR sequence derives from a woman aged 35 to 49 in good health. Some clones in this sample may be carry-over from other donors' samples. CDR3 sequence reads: CASSLGSGTNSPLHF. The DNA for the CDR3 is TGTGCCAGCAGCTTAGGATCCGGGACTAATTCACCCCTCCACTTT.